This T cell receptor (beta chain) was found in a study of spatial heterogeneity in lung cancer. Study-level results: The study found that expanded intratumoral alpha and beta TCR counts tracked tumor mutation counts.

The CDR3 covers 17 residues. CDR1 MDHEN and CDR2 SYDVKM come from the germline V gene. Trimming removed 4 bases from V and 0 bases from J, with 19 bases in between. This clonotype qualifies as medium-sized (0.01 to 0.1%). Its antigen is as yet unknown. Time point defined: sample taken at primary tumor resection. Via MiXCR, TCRdb re-called the 5' RACE reads, giving one row per CDR3 protein. The sample lists some 10,000 distinct CDR3 sequences; roughly 12% were seen once. This TCR was sampled from a male donor with early-stage non-small cell lung cancer. The sequenced sample was lung tumor tissue, obtained at surgery. The rearrangement joins TRBV28 to TRBJ2-7; TRBD1 might be the D (6 bases). The CDR3 is CASSSTMGATSSYEQYF. CDR3 sequence (DNA): TGTGCCAGCAGTTCAACTATGGGGGCTACTAGCTCCTACGAGCAGTACTTC.